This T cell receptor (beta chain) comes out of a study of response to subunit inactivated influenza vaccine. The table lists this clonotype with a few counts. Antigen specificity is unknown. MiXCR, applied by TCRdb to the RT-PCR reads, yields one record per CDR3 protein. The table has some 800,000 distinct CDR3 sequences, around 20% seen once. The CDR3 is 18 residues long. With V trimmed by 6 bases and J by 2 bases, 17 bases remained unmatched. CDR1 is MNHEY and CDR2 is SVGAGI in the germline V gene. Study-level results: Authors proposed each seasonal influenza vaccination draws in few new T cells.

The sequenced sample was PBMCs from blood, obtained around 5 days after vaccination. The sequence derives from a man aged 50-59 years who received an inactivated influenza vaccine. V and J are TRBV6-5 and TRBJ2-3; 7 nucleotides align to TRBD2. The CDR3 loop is CASSLLTVGSGATDTQYF. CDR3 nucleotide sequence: TGTGCCAGCAGCTTACTTACCGTAGGGAGCGGGGCCACAGATACGCAGTATTTT.